One and the same sample provided the 15 T cell receptor beta chains below, sequenced in a study of T cell repertoires in cytomegalovirus infection. Their cognate antigens are unknown. Using its own MiXCR run on the reads, TCRdb lists one record per CDR3 protein. The sample has about 570,000 distinct CDR3 sequences; under 45% are singletons. The sample here was cultured PBMCs, taken from culture after CMV antigen stimulation. These receptors all stem from a human donor in good health (CMV status not recorded). Some clones in this sample may be carry-over from other donors' samples.

The CDR3 protein is CASSVLRTEAFF. CDR3 bases: TGTGCCAGCAGTGTTTTGAGGACTGAAGCTTTCTTT. The rearrangement joins TRBV6-1 to TRBJ1-1; D remains ambiguous. This CDR3 contains 12 residues. Germline V gene lookup returns CDR1 MNHNS and CDR2 SASEGT. V lost 4 bases to trimming and J lost 5 bases, with 8 bases between them.

This clonotype has only a few counts. This rearrangement joins TRBV11-1 to TRBJ1-2; D is ambiguous. The CDR3 has 13 residues. V lost 2 bases to trimming and J lost 2 bases, with 6 bases between them. Germline V gene lookup returns CDR1 SGHAT and CDR2 FQDESV (reference sequence). DNA for the CDR3: TGTGCCAGCAGCTTAAATGGGAACTATGGCTACACCTTC. Translation: CASSLNGNYGYTF. The full variable domain, completed using reference TRBV11-1 and TRBJ1-2, is EAEVAQSPRYKITEKSQAVAFWCDPISGHATLYWYRQILGQGPELLVQFQDESVVDDSQLPKDRFSAERLKGVDSTLKIQPAELGDSAMYLCASSLNGNYGYTFGSGTRLTVV.

The J gene is TRBJ2-5, the V gene TRBV2, with D uncertain. The CDR3 is 15 residues long. Trimming left V 2 bases short and J 2 bases short, with 12 bases between. The germline V gene encodes CDR1 SNHLY and CDR2 FYNNEI. The CDR3 here is CASSELPGLQETQYF. CDR3 sequence (DNA): TGTGCCAGCAGTGAACTTCCCGGGTTGCAAGAGACCCAGTACTTC.

The chain links TRBV7-6 to TRBJ1-2; TRBD1 might be the D (5 bases). The germline V gene has CDR1 SGHVS and CDR2 FNYEAQ. The germline V and J ends were trimmed by 1 base and 8 bases, with 14 bases remaining between them. This CDR3 has 14 residues. The CDR3 loop is CASSLEKGPGGYTF. The CDR3 bases are TGTGCCAGCAGCTTAGAAAAGGGGCCTGGCGGCTACACCTTC.

V and J are TRBV20-1 and TRBJ1-2; D is possibly TRBD1 (5 bases). The V end lost 5 bases, the J end lost 4 bases, and 20 bases lay between the germline ends. The germline CDR1 and CDR2 sequences are DFQATT and SNEGSKA (reference sequence). This CDR3 has 15 amino acids. CDR3: CSAARNQGSAYGYTF. The CDR3 DNA is TGCAGTGCTGCCCGAAACCAGGGTTCTGCCTATGGCTACACCTTC.

The J gene is TRBJ2-3, the V gene TRBV4-3, with TRBD2 identical over 8 bases. CDR3 length: 17 residues. Germline V gene lookup returns CDR1 LGHNA and CDR2 YSLEER. Germline trimming cut 0 bases from V and 7 bases from J; bases unmatched to any gene: 12. CDR3 loop: CASSQEVVGGGIHTQYF. CDR3 bases: TGCGCCAGCAGCCAAGAGGTAGTGGGCGGGGGGATACATACGCAGTATTTT.

The genes are TRBV20-1 and TRBJ1-4, with 8 bases matching TRBD1. Germline V gene lookup returns CDR1 DFQATT and CDR2 SNEGSKA (reference sequence). Germline trimming cut 0 bases from V and 8 bases from J; bases unmatched to any gene: 5. The CDR3 totals 14 residues. The chain's CDR3 is CSAREGQGGEKLFF. The DNA for the CDR3 is TGCAGTGCTAGAGAAGGACAGGGAGGAGAAAAACTGTTTTTT.

This clonotype turned up a few times. The chain couples TRBV7-4 to TRBJ1-1; D is perhaps TRBD1 (6 bases). The CDR3 sequence is 14 residues long. With 5 bases removed from V and 6 bases from J, the gap between germline ends came to 16 bases. Looked up from germline, CDR1 is SGHVT and CDR2 is SQSDAQ. CDR3 residues: CASSLQQGIPEAFF. CDR3 bases: TGTGCCAGCAGCCTGCAACAGGGTATTCCTGAAGCTTTCTTT.

The gene calls are TRBV2 and TRBJ1-5; D is undetermined. This CDR3 region has 13 residues. Trimming removed 6 bases from V and 7 bases from J, with 13 bases in between. Germline lookup yields CDR1 SNHLY and CDR2 FYNNEI. The CDR3 loop is CASSDFLAQPQHF. DNA for the CDR3: TGTGCCAGCAGCGATTTCCTTGCCCAGCCCCAGCATTTT.

In this sample, this clonotype turned up a few times. The J gene is TRBJ2-7, the V gene TRBV2, with TRBD2 matching over 7 bases. This CDR3 is 15 amino acids long. Germline V lookup: CDR1 SNHLY, CDR2 FYNNEI. The trim removed 6 bases at V and 1 base at J, leaving 9 bases unmatched. Here the CDR3 DNA reads TGTGCCAGCAGGCCGGGACTACCCGGGTCCTACGAGCAGTACTTC. As protein: CASRPGLPGSYEQYF.

The V and J genes are TRBV12-3 or TRBV12-4 and TRBJ2-4; D possibly corresponds to TRBD2 (5 bases). The V end was cut by 8 bases, the J end by 5 bases, with 10 bases between. The CDR3 sequence is 12 residues long. The CDR3 DNA follows: TGTGCCAGCTCGCGGGCCGAAAACATTCAGTACTTC. Translation gives CASSRAENIQYF.

The genes are TRBV28 and TRBJ2-7; 12 bases are shared with TRBD2. The length of the CDR3 is 14 residues. J lost 2 bases, V lost 10 bases, and 6 bases had no gene match. Germline CDR1 reads MDHEN; CDR2 reads SYDVKM. The CDR3 region is CATQRTSGTYEQYF. CDR3 sequence (DNA): TGTGCCACCCAACGGACTAGCGGGACCTACGAGCAGTACTTC.

This clonotype was observed a few times. V and J are TRBV19 and TRBJ2-2, with TRBD2 matching over 10 bases. The junction had 5 bases not matched to a gene; V was cut back by 3 bases and J by 7 bases. The germline gives CDR1 LNHDA, CDR2 SQIVND (reference sequence). The CDR3 has 15 residues. The CDR3 sequence is CASSIQLAGGGELFF. In DNA, the CDR3 is TGTGCCAGTAGTATCCAATTAGCGGGAGGCGGGGAGCTGTTTTTT.

The rearrangement uses TRBV12-3 or TRBV12-4 and TRBJ1-3; perhaps TRBD1 as D (5 bases). V was cut by 11 bases and J by 1 base, with 12 bases left in between. The CDR3 extends over 13 amino acids. The CDR3 reads CADRTGSGNTIYF. The CDR3 DNA sequence: TGTGCCGATAGAACAGGATCTGGAAACACCATATATTTT.

Here the CDR3 reads CASSLEGGGGTEAFF. The CDR3 DNA sequence: TGCGCCAGCAGCTTGGAGGGGGGTGGAGGGACTGAAGCTTTCTTT. The V gene is TRBV5-1, the J gene TRBJ1-1, with a possible D match to TRBD1 (6 bases). Trimming stripped 0 bases from V and 5 bases from J, with 14 bases between. Germline values: CDR1 SGHRS, CDR2 YFSETQ. This CDR3 has 15 residues.